These 5 T cell receptor beta chains share one sample of origin, sequenced in a study of CXCR3-negative and CXCR3-positive naive CD8 T cells. The libraries of TRB cDNA were constructed through 5' RACE using UMI labels. Using the 5' RACE reads, TCRdb records one entry per CDR3 protein without DNA. The table lists about 6,700 distinct CDR3 sequences. Sequenced input: naive CXCR3- CD8+ T cells from blood. As for subset: CD45RO-CCR7+CD27+CD95- naive CD8+ T cells lacking CXCR3 (TNR3-). The origin of the receptors is a human donor in good health. Some clones in this sample may be carry-over from other donors' samples.

The chain combines TRBV12-3 or TRBV12-4 with TRBJ1-1. CDR3 size: 14 residues. The CDR3 reads CATLSGVESTEAFF.

By frequency, this clonotype registers medium-sized (0.01 to 0.1%). This chain uses TRBV2 with TRBJ2-5; the D call of TRBD2 rests on TCRdb alone, since no DNA is present to check it. CDR1 is SNHLY, CDR2 FYNNEI, per germline. This CDR3 spans 16 amino acids. The CDR3 is CASSAGGGRTQETQYF.

The chain links TRBV25-1 to TRBJ2-1; without DNA, the TCRdb call of TRBD2 cannot be checked. CDR1 is MGHDK, CDR2 SYGVNS, per germline. This CDR3 has 14 amino acids. CDR3 amino acids: CASGRVAENNEQFF. Filled out from reference TRBV25-1 and TRBJ2-1, the complete variable domain reads EADIYQTPRYLVIGTGKKITLECSQTMGHDKMYWYQQDPGMELHLIHYSYGVNSTEKGDLSSESTVSRIRTEHFPLTLESARPSHTSQYLCASGRVAENNEQFFGPGTRLTVL.

The V gene is TRBV29-1, the J gene TRBJ2-1; there is no DNA to check the TCRdb D call of TRBD2. The germline V gene has CDR1 SQVTM and CDR2 ANQGSEA. This CDR3 is built from 15 residues. The CDR3 is CSVEDHRGAVNEQFF.

The V and J genes are TRBV29-1 and TRBJ2-5; absent DNA, TCRdb's TRBD1 call cannot be checked. Germline assignment: CDR1 SQVTM and CDR2 ANQGSEA. The CDR3 runs 13 residues. This CDR3 reads CSVGEGGGETQYF.